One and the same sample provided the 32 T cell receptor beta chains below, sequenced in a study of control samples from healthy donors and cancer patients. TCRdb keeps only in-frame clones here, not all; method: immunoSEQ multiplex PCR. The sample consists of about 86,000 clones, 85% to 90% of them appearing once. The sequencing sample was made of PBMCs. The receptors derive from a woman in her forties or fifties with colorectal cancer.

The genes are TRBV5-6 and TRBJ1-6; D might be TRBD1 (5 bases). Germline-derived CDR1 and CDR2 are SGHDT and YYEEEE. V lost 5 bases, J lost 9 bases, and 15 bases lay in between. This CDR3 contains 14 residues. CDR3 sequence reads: CASSPGTPGSPLHF. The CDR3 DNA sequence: TGTGCCAGCAGTCCCGGGACCCCCGGTTCACCCCTCCACTTT.

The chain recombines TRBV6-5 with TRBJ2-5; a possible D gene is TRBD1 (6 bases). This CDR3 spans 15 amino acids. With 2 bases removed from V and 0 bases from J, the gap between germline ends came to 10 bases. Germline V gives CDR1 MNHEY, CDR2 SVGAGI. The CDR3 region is CASSYLNRDQETQYF. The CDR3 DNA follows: TGTGCCAGCAGTTACCTTAACAGGGACCAAGAGACCCAGTACTTC.

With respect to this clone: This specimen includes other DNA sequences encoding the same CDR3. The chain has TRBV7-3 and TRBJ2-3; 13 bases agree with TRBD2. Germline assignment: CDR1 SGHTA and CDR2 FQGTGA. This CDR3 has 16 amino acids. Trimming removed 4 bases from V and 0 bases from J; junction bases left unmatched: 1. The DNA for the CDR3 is TGTGCCAGCAGCTCGGGACTAGCGGGAAGCACAGATACGCAGTATTTT. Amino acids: CASSSGLAGSTDTQYF.

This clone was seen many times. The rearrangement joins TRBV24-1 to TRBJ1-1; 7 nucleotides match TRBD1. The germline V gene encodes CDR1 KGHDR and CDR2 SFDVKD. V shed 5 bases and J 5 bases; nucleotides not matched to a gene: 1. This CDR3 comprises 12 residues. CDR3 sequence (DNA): TGTGCCACCAGTGCACAGGGGACTGAAGCTTTCTTT. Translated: CATSAQGTEAFF.

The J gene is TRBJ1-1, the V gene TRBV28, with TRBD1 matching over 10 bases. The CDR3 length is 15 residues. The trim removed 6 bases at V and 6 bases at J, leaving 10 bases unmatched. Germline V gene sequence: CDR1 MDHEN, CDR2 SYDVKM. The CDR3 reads CASRPGQGGVAEAFF. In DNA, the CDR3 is TGTGCCAGCAGGCCCGGACAGGGGGGAGTCGCTGAAGCTTTCTTT.

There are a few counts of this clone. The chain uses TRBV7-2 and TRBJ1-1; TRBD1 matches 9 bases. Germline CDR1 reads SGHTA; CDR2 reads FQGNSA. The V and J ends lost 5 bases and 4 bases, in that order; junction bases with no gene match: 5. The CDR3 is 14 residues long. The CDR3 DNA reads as TGTGCCAGCAGCCCACAGGGGGCATCCACTGAAGCTTTCTTT. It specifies CASSPQGASTEAFF.

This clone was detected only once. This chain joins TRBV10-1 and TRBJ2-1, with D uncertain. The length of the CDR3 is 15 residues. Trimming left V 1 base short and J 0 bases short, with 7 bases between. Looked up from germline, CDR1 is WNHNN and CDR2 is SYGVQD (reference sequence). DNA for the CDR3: TGCGCCAGCAGTGAGTTTGCAGACTCCTACAATGAGCAGTTCTTC. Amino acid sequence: CASSEFADSYNEQFF.

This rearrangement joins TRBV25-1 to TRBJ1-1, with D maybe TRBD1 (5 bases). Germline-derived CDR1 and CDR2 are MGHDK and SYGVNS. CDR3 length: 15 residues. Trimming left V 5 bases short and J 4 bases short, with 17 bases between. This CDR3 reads CASSTTEARVTEAFF. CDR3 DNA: TGTGCCAGCAGTACGACAGAGGCACGTGTCACTGAAGCTTTCTTT.

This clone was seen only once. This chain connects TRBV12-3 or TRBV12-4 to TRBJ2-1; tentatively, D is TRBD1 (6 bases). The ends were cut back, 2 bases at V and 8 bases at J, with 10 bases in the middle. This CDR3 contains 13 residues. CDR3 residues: CASSLLGGHEQFF. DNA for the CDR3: TGTGCCAGCAGTTTATTAGGGGGTCATGAGCAGTTCTTC.

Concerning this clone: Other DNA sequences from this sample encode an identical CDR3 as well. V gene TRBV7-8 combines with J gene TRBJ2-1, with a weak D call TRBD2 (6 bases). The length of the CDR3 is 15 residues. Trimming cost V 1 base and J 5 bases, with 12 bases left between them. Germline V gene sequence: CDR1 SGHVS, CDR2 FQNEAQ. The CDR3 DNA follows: TGTGCCAGCAGCTTAGATTCCGGGACTCACAATGAGCAGTTCTTC. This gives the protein CASSLDSGTHNEQFF.

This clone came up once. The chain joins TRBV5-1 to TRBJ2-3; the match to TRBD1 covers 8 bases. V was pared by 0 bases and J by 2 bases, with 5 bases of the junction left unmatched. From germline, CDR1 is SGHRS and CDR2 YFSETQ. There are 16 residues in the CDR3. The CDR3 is CASSLVDRANTDTQYF. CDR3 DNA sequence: TGCGCCAGCAGCTTGGTGGACAGGGCCAACACAGATACGCAGTATTTT.

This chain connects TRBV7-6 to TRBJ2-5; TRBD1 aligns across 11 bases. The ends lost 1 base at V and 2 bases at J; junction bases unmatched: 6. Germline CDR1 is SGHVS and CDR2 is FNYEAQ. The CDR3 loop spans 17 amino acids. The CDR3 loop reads CASSLVWDRGSQETQYF. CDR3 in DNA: TGTGCCAGCAGCTTAGTGTGGGACAGGGGGTCGCAAGAGACCCAGTACTTC.

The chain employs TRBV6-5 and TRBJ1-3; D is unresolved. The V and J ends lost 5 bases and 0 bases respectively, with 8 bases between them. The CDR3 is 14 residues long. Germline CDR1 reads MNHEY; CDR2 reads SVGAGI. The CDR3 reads CASSSGGSGNTIYF. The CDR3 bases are TGTGCCAGCAGTAGCGGCGGCTCTGGAAACACCATATATTTT.

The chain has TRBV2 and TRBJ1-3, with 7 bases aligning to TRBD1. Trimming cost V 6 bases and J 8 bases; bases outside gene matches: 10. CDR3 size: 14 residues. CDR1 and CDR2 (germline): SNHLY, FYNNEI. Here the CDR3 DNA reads TGTGCCAGCAGAATCCGGGACAGTGGGGACACCATATATTTT. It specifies CASRIRDSGDTIYF.

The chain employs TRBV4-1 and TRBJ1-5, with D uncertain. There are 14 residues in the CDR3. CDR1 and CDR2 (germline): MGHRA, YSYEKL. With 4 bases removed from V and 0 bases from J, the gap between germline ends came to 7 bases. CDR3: CASSRQGSNQPQHF. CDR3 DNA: TGCGCCAGCAGCCGACAAGGTAGCAATCAGCCCCAGCATTTT.

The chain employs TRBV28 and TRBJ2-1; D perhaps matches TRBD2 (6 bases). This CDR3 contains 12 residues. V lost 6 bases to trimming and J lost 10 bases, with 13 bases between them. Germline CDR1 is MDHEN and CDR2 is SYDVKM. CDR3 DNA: TGTGCCAGCAGGAGTTCAGGGAGGGAGCAGTTCTTC. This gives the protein CASRSSGREQFF.

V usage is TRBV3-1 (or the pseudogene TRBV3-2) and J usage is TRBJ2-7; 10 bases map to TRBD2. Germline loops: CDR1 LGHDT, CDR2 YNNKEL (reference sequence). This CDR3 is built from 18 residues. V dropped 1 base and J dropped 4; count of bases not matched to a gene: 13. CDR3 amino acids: CASSQGLAGGRLKYEQYV. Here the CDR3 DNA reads TGTGCCAGCAGCCAAGGCTTAGCGGGGGGCCGACTTAAGTACGAGCAGTACGTC.

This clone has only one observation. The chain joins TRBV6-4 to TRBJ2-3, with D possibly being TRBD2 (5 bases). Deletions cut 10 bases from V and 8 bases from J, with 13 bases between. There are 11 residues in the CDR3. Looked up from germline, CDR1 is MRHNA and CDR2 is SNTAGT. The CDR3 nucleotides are TGTGCCACCGGACTGGGAAGTACGCAGTATTTT. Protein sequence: CATGLGSTQYF.

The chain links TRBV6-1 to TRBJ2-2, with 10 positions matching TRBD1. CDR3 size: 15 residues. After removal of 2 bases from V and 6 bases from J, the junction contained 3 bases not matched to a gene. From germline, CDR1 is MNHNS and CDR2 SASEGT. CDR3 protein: CASSEQGTGAGELFF. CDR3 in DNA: TGTGCCAGCAGTGAACAAGGGACAGGGGCCGGGGAGCTGTTTTTT.

The CDR3 sequence: CASGGTGPYNEQFF. In DNA, the CDR3 is TGCGCCAGCGGGGGGACAGGGCCCTACAATGAGCAGTTCTTC. The chain combines TRBV10-2 with TRBJ2-1; TRBD1 aligns across 9 bases. This CDR3 spans 14 amino acids. Germline CDR1 WSHSY, CDR2 SAAADI. V shed 8 bases, J shed 2 bases, and the junction held 4 bases outside the gene matches.

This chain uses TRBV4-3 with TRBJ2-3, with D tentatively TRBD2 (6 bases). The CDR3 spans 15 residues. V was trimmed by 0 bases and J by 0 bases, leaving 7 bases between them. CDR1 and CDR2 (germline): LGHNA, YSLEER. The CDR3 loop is CASSQERGSTDTQYF. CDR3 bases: TGCGCCAGCAGCCAAGAACGGGGGAGCACAGATACGCAGTATTTT.

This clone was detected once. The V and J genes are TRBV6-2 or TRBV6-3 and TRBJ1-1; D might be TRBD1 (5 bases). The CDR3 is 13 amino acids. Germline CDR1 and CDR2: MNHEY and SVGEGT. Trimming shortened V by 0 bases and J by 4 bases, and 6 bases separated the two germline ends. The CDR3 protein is CASSYSRGTEAFF. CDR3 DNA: TGTGCCAGCAGTTACTCGAGGGGCACTGAAGCTTTCTTT.

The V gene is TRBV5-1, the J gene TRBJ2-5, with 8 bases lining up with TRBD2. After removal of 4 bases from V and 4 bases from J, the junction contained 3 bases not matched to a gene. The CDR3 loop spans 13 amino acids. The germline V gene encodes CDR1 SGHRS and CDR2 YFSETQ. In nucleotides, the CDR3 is TGCGCCAGCAGCCGGACTAGCAGAGAGACCCAGTACTTC. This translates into CASSRTSRETQYF. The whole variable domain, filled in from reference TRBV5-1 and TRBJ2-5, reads KAGVTQTPRYLIKTRGQQVTLSCSPISGHRSVSWYQQTPGQGLQFLFEYFSETQRNKGNFPGRFSGRQFSNSRSEMNVSTLELGDSALYLCASSRTSRETQYFGPGTRLLVL.

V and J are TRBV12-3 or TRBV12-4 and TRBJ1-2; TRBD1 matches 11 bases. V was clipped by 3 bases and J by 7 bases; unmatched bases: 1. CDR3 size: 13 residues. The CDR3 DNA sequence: TGTGCCAGCAGTTTCGGGACAGGGGGTGGCTACACCTTC. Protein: CASSFGTGGGYTF.

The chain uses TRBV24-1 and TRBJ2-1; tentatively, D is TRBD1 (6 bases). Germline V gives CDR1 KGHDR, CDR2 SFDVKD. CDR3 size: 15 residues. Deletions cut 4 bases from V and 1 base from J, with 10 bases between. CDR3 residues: CATSEQQGSYNEQFF. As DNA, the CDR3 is TGTGCCACCAGTGAACAACAGGGTTCCTACAATGAGCAGTTCTTC.

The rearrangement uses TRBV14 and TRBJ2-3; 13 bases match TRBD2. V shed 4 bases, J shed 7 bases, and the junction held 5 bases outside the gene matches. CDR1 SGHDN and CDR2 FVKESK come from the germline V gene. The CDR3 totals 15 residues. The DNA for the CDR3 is TGTGCCAGCAGCCTCGGACTAGCGGGGGTTAATACGCAGTATTTT. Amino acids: CASSLGLAGVNTQYF. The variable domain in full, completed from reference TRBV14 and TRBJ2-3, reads EAGVTQFPSHSVIEKGQTVTLRCDPISGHDNLYWYRRVMGKEIKFLLHFVKESKQDESGMPNNRFLAERTGGTYSTLKVQPAELEDSGVYFCASSLGLAGVNTQYFGPGTRLTVL.

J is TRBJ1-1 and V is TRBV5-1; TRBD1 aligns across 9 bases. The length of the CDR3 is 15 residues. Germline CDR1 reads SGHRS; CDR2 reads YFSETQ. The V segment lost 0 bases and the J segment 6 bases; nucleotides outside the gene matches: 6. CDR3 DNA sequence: TGCGCCAGCAGCTTGGGAACAGGGGGCGGGGCTGAAGCTTTCTTT. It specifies CASSLGTGGGAEAFF. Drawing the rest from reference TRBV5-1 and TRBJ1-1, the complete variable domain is KAGVTQTPRYLIKTRGQQVTLSCSPISGHRSVSWYQQTPGQGLQFLFEYFSETQRNKGNFPGRFSGRQFSNSRSEMNVSTLELGDSALYLCASSLGTGGGAEAFFGQGTRLTVV.

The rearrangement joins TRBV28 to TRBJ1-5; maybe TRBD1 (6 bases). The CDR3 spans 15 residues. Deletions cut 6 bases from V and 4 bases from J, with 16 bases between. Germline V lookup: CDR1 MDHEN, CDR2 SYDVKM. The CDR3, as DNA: TGTGCCAGCAGCGTCGGAACAGGGAAGAATCAGCCCCAGCATTTT. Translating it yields CASSVGTGKNQPQHF.

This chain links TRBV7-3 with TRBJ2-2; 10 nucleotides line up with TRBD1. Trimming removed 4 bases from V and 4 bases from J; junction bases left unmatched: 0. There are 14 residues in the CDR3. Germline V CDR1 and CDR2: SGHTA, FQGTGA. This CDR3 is CASSWTGGTGELFF. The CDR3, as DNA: TGTGCCAGCAGCTGGACAGGGGGCACCGGGGAGCTGTTTTTT.

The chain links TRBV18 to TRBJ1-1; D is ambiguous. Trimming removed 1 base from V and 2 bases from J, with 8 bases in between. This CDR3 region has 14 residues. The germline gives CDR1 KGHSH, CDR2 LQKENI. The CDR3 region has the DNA TGTGCCAGCTCACCACGGGAGGGAAACACTGAAGCTTTCTTT. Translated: CASSPREGNTEAFF.

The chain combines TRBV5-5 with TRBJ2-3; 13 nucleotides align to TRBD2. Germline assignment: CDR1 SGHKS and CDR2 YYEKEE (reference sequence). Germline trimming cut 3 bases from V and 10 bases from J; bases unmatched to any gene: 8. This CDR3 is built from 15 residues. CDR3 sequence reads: CASSYGLAGAPSQYF. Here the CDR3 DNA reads TGTGCCAGCAGCTACGGACTAGCGGGGGCCCCGTCGCAGTATTTT.

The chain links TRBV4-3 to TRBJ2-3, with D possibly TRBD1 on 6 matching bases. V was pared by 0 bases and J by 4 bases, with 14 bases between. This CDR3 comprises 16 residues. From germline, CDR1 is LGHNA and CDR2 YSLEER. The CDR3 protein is CASSQDFTGSADTQYF. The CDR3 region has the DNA TGCGCCAGCAGCCAAGACTTTACAGGGTCGGCAGATACGCAGTATTTT.